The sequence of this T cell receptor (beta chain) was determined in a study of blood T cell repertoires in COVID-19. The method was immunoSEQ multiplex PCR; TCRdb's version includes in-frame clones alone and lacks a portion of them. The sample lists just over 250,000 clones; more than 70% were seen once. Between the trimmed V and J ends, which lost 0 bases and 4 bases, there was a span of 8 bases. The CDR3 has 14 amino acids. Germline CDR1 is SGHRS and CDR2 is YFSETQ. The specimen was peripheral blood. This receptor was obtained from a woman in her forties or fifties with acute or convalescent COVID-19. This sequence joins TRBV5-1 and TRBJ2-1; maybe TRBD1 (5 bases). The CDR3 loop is CASSLGQTYNEQFF. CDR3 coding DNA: TGCGCCAGCAGCTTGGGACAGACTTACAATGAGCAGTTCTTC.